This TCR beta chain was sequenced during a study of T cell repertoires in cytomegalovirus infection. On the study more broadly: In public TCR beta signatures, there were indications of both CMV infection and matching HLA type.

Of note for this clonotype: The antigen remains unidentified.

The study, taken as a whole, reports: Using cumulative public TCR beta family frequency, the authors identified those who carried CMV together with the relevant HLA. What dominated the ex vivo response were HLA-C-restricted CMV-specific TCR beta clonotypes.

Via MiXCR, TCRdb re-called the reads, giving one row per CDR3 protein. The data hold 200,000 to 250,000 distinct CDR3 sequences, with over 20% observed a single time. The receptor comes from a human donor in good health (CMV status not recorded). Some clones in this sample may be carry-over from other donors' samples. The sequencing sample was made of CD8+ T cells from PBMCs.

The CDR3 bases are TGCAGTGCCCGGACACCAAACTATGGCTACACCTTC. Its protein is CSARTPNYGYTF. The V gene is TRBV20-1, the J gene TRBJ1-2; D is possibly TRBD1 (5 bases). Germline CDR1 and CDR2: DFQATT and SNEGSKA (reference sequence). This CDR3 is built from 12 residues. With 6 bases removed from V and 2 bases from J, the gap between germline ends came to 10 bases.